The next 9 T cell receptor beta chains were all read from a single sample in a study of blood T cell repertoires in COVID-19. Clones were sequenced by immunoSEQ multiplex PCR, and TCRdb holds only the in-frame ones, with some missing. The table records about 33,000 clones, less than 80% of them present only once. Sequenced sample: peripheral blood. Receptor source: a man older than 75 with acute or convalescent COVID-19.

This chain links TRBV2 with TRBJ1-2, with 10 bases lining up with TRBD1. CDR3 length: 16 residues. Trimming cost V 6 bases and J 5 bases; bases outside gene matches: 12. The germline gives CDR1 SNHLY, CDR2 FYNNEI. The DNA of the CDR3 is TGTGCCAGCAGCGGAATCGGGACAGGGGATTATTATGGCTACACCTTC. Translation gives CASSGIGTGDYYGYTF.

The chain carries TRBV7-9 and TRBJ2-3, with D possibly matching TRBD1 (5 bases). The CDR3 is 14 residues long. V was shortened by 1 base and J by 2 bases, with 7 bases between the two germline ends. Per germline, CDR1 SEHNR and CDR2 FQNEAQ (reference sequence). CDR3: CASSLGGFTDTQYF. Written as DNA, the CDR3 is TGTGCCAGCAGCTTAGGGGGCTTCACAGATACGCAGTATTTT.

This clone was counted a few times. This sequence joins TRBV9 and TRBJ1-1, with D hard to call. The germline gives CDR1 SGDLS, CDR2 YYNGEE. V lost 3 bases and J 0 bases, leaving 9 bases between the germline ends. This CDR3 is built from 14 residues. The CDR3 loop is CASSASFLNTEAFF. As DNA, the CDR3 is TGTGCCAGCAGCGCCTCCTTTTTGAACACTGAAGCTTTCTTT.

This clone was observed a handful of times. This rearrangement joins TRBV7-3 to TRBJ1-5, with D possibly being TRBD1 (6 bases). V was pared by 4 bases and J by 6 bases, with 10 bases between. This CDR3 region has 13 residues. CDR1 and CDR2 (germline): SGHTA, FQGTGA. In DNA form, the CDR3 reads TGTGCCAGCAGCTACAGGGCAAGTCAGCCCCAGCATTTT. Residues: CASSYRASQPQHF.

This chain uses TRBV3-1 (or the pseudogene TRBV3-2) with TRBJ2-5; D perhaps matches TRBD2 (6 bases). V lost 5 bases, J lost 5 bases, and 9 bases lay in between. Germline CDR1 and CDR2: LGHDT and YNNKEL (reference sequence). There are 12 residues in the CDR3. This CDR3 reads CASSWGGETQYF. CDR3 in DNA: TGTGCCAGCAGCTGGGGAGGTGAGACCCAGTACTTC.

This clone was seen a handful of times. The chain uses TRBV7-9 and TRBJ1-4; D not resolved. CDR1 and CDR2 from the germline V gene are SEHNR and FQNEAQ (reference sequence). The CDR3 is made up of 15 amino acids. V gave up 8 bases and J gave up 0 bases, with 13 bases separating them. The CDR3 sequence: CASAEGLATNEKLFF. The CDR3 nucleotides are TGTGCCAGCGCTGAGGGTTTAGCAACTAATGAAAAACTGTTTTTT.

This chain connects TRBV12-3 or TRBV12-4 to TRBJ1-1, with no clear D. V was clipped by 5 bases and J by 4 bases, with 11 bases between them. The length of the CDR3 is 13 residues. As DNA, the CDR3 is TGTGCCAGCAGTGCTCAGGTAACCACTGAAGCTTTCTTT. It specifies CASSAQVTTEAFF.

V is TRBV5-4 and J is TRBJ1-1; the D gene is possibly TRBD1 (6 bases). The CDR3 is made up of 15 amino acids. Germline CDR1 and CDR2: SGHNT and YYREEE (reference sequence). Trimming shortened V by 4 bases and J by 0 bases, and 13 bases separated the two germline ends. CDR3 sequence reads: CASSSRTVMNTEAFF. CDR3 nucleotide sequence: TGTGCCAGCAGCAGCCGGACAGTAATGAACACTGAAGCTTTCTTT. Variable domain in full (rest from reference TRBV5-4 and TRBJ1-1): ETGVTQSPTHLIKTRGQQVTLRCSSQSGHNTVSWYQQALGQGPQFIFQYYREEENGRGNFPPRFSGLQFPNYSSELNVNALELDDSALYLCASSSRTVMNTEAFFGQGTRLTVV.

V usage is TRBV30 and J usage is TRBJ2-2; D remains unclear. This CDR3 region has 13 residues. Trimming pared 5 bases from V and 1 base from J, leaving 8 bases between. CDR1 and CDR2 from the germline V gene are GTSNPN and SVGIG (reference sequence). In DNA form, the CDR3 reads TGTGCCTGGGACGCAGGGAACACCGGGGAGCTGTTTTTT. Translated: CAWDAGNTGELFF.